This TCR beta chain was profiled in a study of OX40 agonist ivuxolimab in advanced cancers. Overall study context: Patients treated during dose escalation were battling hepatocellular carcinoma, melanoma, renal cell or head and neck cancer. Whole-study results and caveats: Compared with others, partial responders at 0.1-3.0 mg/kg displayed clonal expansion among the lowest.

TCRdb's table, derived via immunoSEQ multiplex PCR, lists solely in-frame clones and lacks some. The table shows approximately 86,000 clones, with just over 90% occurring only once. Note on this clone: Its matching antigen is unknown.

The CDR3 spans 13 residues. The germline V and J ends were trimmed by 6 bases and 0 bases, with 8 bases remaining between them. Germline CDR1 and CDR2: MDHEN and SYDVKM. The chain carries TRBV28 and TRBJ1-1; D might be TRBD1 (5 bases). Sample: CD4+ or CD8+ T cells sorted from blood, taken in a trial of the OX40 agonist ivuxolimab. The clonotype was recovered from an adult with an advanced solid tumor such as melanoma, head and neck, liver or kidney cancer. DNA for the CDR3: TGTGCCAGCAGGGGGCCGATGAACACTGAAGCTTTCTTT. Residues: CASRGPMNTEAFF.